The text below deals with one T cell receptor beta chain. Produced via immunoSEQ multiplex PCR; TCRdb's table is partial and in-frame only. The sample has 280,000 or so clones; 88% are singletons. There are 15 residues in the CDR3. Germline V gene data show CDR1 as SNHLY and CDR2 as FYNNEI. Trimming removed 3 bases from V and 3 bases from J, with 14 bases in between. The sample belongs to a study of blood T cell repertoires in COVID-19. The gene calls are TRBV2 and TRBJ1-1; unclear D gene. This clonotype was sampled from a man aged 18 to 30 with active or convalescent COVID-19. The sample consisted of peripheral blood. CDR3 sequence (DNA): TGTGCCAGCAGTGAGGGCTCAGCAATTTACACTGAAGCTTTCTTT. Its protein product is CASSEGSAIYTEAFF.